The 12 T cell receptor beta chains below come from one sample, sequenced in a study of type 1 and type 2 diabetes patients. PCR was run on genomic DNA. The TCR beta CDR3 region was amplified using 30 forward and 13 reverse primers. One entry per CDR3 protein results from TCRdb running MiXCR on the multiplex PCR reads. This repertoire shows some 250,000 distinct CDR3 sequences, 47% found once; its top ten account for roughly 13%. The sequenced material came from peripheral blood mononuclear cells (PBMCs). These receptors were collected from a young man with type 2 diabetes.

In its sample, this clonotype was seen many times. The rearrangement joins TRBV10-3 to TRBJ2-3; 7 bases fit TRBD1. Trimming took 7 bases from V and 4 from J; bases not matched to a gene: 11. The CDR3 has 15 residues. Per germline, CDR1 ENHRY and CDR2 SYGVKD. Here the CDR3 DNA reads TGTGCCATCAACCGAGGACAGGAGAGTGCAGATACGCAGTATTTT. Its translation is CAINRGQESADTQYF.

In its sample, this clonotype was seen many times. The CDR3 reads CASRNIYGQAVNKKNTGANVLTF. The CDR3 DNA is TGTGCCAGTCGTAATATCTATGGACAGGCCGTGAACAAGAAAAACACTGGGGCCAACGTCCTGACTTTC. The chain has TRBV19 and TRBJ2-6; 7 bases map to TRBD1. Germline lookup yields CDR1 LNHDA and CDR2 SQIVND (reference sequence). This CDR3 contains 23 residues. Unmatched junction bases numbered 30, after V lost 8 bases and J lost 2 bases. The variable domain in full, with the rest retrieved from reference TRBV19 and TRBJ2-6, is DGGITQSPKYLFRKEGQNVTLSCEQNLNHDAMYWYRQDPGQGLRLIYYSQIVNDFQKGDIAEGYSVSREKKESFPLTVTSAQKNPTAFYLCASRNIYGQAVNKKNTGANVLTFGAGSRLTVL.

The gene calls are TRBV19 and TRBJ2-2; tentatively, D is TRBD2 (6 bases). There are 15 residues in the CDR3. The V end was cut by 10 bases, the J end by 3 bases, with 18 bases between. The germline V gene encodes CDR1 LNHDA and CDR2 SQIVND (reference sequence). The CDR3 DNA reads TGTGCCACCGCACCGGGAGACCGGGACACCGGGGAGCTGTTTTTT. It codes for CATAPGDRDTGELFF.

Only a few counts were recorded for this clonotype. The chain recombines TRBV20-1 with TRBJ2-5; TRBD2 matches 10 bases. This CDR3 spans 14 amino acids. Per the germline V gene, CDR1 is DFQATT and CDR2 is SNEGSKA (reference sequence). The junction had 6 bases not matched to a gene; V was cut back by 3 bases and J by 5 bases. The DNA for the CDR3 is TGCAGTGCTAGCTTACTAGCGGGAAGGGAGACCCAGTACTTC. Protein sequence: CSASLLAGRETQYF.

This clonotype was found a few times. CDR3 loop: CATQDNSYEQYF. As DNA, the CDR3 is TGCGCCACCCAGGACAACTCCTACGAGCAGTACTTC. The chain uses TRBV10-1 and TRBJ2-7; a weak D match, TRBD1 (5 bases). V gave up 10 bases and J gave up 0 bases, with 10 bases separating them. Germline V gives CDR1 WNHNN, CDR2 SYGVQD (reference sequence). This CDR3 contains 12 residues.

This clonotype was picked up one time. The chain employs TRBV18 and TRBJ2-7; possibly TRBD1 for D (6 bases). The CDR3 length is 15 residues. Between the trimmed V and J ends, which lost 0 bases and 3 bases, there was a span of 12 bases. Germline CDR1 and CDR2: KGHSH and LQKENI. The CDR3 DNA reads TGTGCCAGCTCACCACCAGACAGGTCAAACTACGAGCAGTACTTC. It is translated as CASSPPDRSNYEQYF.

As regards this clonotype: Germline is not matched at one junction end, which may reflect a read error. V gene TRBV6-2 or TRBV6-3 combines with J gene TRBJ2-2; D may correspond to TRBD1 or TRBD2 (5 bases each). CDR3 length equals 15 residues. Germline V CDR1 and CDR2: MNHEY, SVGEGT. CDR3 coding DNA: TGTGCCAGCAGTTACCTCAGGGATAGTACCGGGGAGCTGTCTTTT. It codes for CASSYLRDSTGELSF.

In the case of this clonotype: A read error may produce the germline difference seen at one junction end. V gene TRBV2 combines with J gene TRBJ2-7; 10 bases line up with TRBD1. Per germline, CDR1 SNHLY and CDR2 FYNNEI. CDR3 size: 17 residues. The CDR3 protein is CATLITPGTGVSCEQYF. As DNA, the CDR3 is TGTGCCACACTTATTACCCCCGGGACAGGGGTCTCCTGCGAGCAGTACTTC.

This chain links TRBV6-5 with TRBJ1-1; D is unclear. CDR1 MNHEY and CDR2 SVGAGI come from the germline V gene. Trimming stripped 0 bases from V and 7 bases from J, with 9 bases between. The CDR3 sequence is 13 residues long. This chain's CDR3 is CASSYSTFSEAFF. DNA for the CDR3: TGTGCCAGCAGTTACTCGACGTTCAGTGAAGCTTTCTTT.

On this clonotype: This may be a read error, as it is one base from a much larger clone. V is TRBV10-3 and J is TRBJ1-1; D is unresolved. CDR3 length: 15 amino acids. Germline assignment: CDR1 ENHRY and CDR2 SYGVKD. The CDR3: CAIRESVELRTEAFF. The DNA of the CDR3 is TGTGCCATCAGAGAGTCGGTGGAGCTCCGAACTGAAGCTTTCTTT.

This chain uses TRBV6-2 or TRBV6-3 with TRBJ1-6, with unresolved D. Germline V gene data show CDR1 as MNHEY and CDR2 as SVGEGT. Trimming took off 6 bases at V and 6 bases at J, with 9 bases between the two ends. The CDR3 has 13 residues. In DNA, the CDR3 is TGTGCCAGCAGCTGGGTTACTAATTCACCCCTCCACTTT. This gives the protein CASSWVTNSPLHF.

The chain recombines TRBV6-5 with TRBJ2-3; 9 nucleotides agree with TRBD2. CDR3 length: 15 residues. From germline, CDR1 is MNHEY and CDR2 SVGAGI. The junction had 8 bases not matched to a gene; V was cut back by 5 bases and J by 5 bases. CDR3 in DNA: TGTGCCAGCAGTGTAGCGGGGGCGACACAAGATACGCAGTATTTT. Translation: CASSVAGATQDTQYF.